The clone carrying this T cell receptor (beta chain) was found many times. What it binds is unknown. The V segment lost 10 bases and the J segment 4 bases; nucleotides outside the gene matches: 12. The CDR3 length is 14 residues. CDR1 and CDR2 (germline): ENHRY, SYGVKD. This record comes from a study of glioma-infiltrating T cells. Study-level points and caveats: Tissue-blood divergence was below expectation in non-neoplastic patients, above in gliomas.

The iRepertoire nested amplicon-rescue multiplex PCR amplified TCR alpha and beta CDR3s from RNA. TCRdb itself ran the multiplex PCR reads through MiXCR, one entry per CDR3 protein. The table shows under 200,000 distinct CDR3 sequences, with over 25% occurring only once. The chain employs TRBV10-3 and TRBJ2-5, with TRBD2 matching 7 bases. The receptor comes from a human donor with low-grade glioma or glioblastoma, undergoing nonglioma brain surgery, or in good health (not recorded which). Sequenced input: glioma tissue, nonneoplastic brain tissue, or PBMCs (not recorded which). As DNA, the CDR3 is TGTGCCAGCCTGGGAGGGCCCCTGTCAGAGACCCAGTACTTC. Amino acids: CASLGGPLSETQYF.